A single sample gave rise to the 23 T cell receptor beta chains below, sequenced in a study of shared clonotypes between healthy human individuals. Sequencing used immunoSEQ multiplex PCR; TCRdb keeps in-frame clones, though not all of them. The sample has more than 2 million clones, 85% to 95% seen once. Sequenced: naive CD4+ T cells sorted from blood. Subset specified: CD45RA+ positively selected. The receptors originated from a man younger than 35 in good health.

This clone occurred once. The J gene is TRBJ2-7, the V gene TRBV6-1; TRBD1 aligns across 7 bases. V was pared by 6 bases and J by 2 bases, with 7 bases of the junction left unmatched. Germline V gene lookup returns CDR1 MNHNS and CDR2 SASEGT. The CDR3 is made up of 14 amino acids. The CDR3 loop reads CASSTDRATYEQYF. CDR3 coding DNA: TGTGCCAGCAGCACCGACAGGGCTACCTACGAGCAGTACTTC.

The DNA for the CDR3 is TGTGCCAGCAGCTTAGCGGGAGGGGCTACCTACGAGCAGTACTTC. This translates into CASSLAGGATYEQYF. The V gene is TRBV7-9, the J gene TRBJ2-7, with 7 bases identical to TRBD2. From germline, CDR1 is SEHNR and CDR2 FQNEAQ (reference sequence). The CDR3 runs 15 residues. V lost 0 bases, J lost 2 bases, and 4 bases stayed unmatched.

The chain has TRBV5-1 and TRBJ1-2; 9 positions agree with TRBD1. Germline loops: CDR1 SGHRS, CDR2 YFSETQ. V was clipped by 4 bases and J by 6 bases; unmatched bases: 10. The CDR3 totals 15 residues. The CDR3 loop reads CASSRNGQGWDGYTF. The CDR3 DNA is TGCGCCAGCAGCCGTAACGGACAGGGGTGGGATGGCTACACCTTC.

This chain links TRBV4-3 with TRBJ2-7; unclear D gene. The CDR3 covers 15 residues. CDR1 LGHNA and CDR2 YSLEER come from the germline V gene. Trimming took off 0 bases at V and 2 bases at J, with 11 bases between the two ends. The CDR3 DNA sequence: TGCGCCAGCAGCCAAGATCCCCAGGTAACCTACGAGCAGTACTTC. Its protein product is CASSQDPQVTYEQYF.

This clone showed up just once. The chain links TRBV27 to TRBJ1-5, with 8 bases identical to TRBD1. V lost 6 bases and J lost 4; bases outside the gene matches: 2. Germline CDR1 MNHEY, CDR2 SMNVEV (reference sequence). The CDR3 totals 13 residues. As DNA, the CDR3 is TGTGCCAGCAGCCGGACAGGGAATCAGCCCCAGCATTTT. Translated, it gives CASSRTGNQPQHF.

This chain connects TRBV18 to TRBJ1-2; D ambiguous. Germline V lookup: CDR1 KGHSH, CDR2 LQKENI. Trimming removed 5 bases at V and 4 bases at J, with 11 bases between. CDR3 size: 13 residues. The CDR3 spells CASSYGQTYGYTF. DNA of the CDR3: TGTGCCAGCTCATACGGGCAGACCTATGGCTACACCTTC. Full variable domain (rest looked up from reference TRBV18 and TRBJ1-2): NAGVMQNPRHLVRRRGQEARLRCSPMKGHSHVYWYRQLPEEGLKFMVYLQKENIIDESGMPKERFSAEFPKEGPSILRIQQVVRGDSAAYFCASSYGQTYGYTFGSGTRLTVV.

The V and J genes are TRBV7-9 and TRBJ1-1, with TRBD1 identical over 7 bases. Trimming took 6 bases from V and 0 from J; bases not matched to a gene: 7. CDR1 and CDR2 from the germline V gene are SEHNR and FQNEAQ (reference sequence). CDR3 length equals 15 residues. The CDR3 loop reads CASSIQGTVNTEAFF. The CDR3 nucleotides read TGTGCCAGCAGTATACAGGGGACCGTGAACACTGAAGCTTTCTTT.

The chain links TRBV4-1 to TRBJ1-5; D is uncertain. In germline, CDR1 is MGHRA, CDR2 YSYEKL. V lost 0 bases and J lost 7, with 7 bases in between. The CDR3 is 13 amino acids. CDR3 in DNA: TGCGCCAGCAGCCAAGACCAAGGGCAGCCCCAGCATTTT. Protein product: CASSQDQGQPQHF.

The rearrangement links TRBV2 to TRBJ1-4, with D tentatively TRBD1 (6 bases). The ends were cut back, 6 bases at V and 0 bases at J, with 11 bases in the middle. The germline CDR1 and CDR2 sequences are SNHLY and FYNNEI. The CDR3 covers 15 residues. This CDR3 is CASRWGATTNEKLFF. The CDR3 DNA is TGTGCCAGCAGGTGGGGGGCTACAACTAATGAAAAACTGTTTTTT. Full variable domain (missing parts from reference TRBV2 and TRBJ1-4): EPEVTQTPSHQVTQMGQEVILRCVPISNHLYFYWYRQILGQKVEFLVSFYNNEISEKSEIFDDQFSVERPDGSNFTLKIRSTKLEDSAMYFCASRWGATTNEKLFFGSGTQLSVL.

This clone was observed once. The same CDR3 also results from other DNA sequences found in this sample. The chain couples TRBV6-5 to TRBJ1-3, with D possibly matching TRBD1 (6 bases). The CDR3 is made up of 16 amino acids. Germline-derived CDR1 and CDR2 are MNHEY and SVGAGI. The V gene lost 0 bases and the J gene lost 0 bases, with 9 bases spanning the gap. As DNA, the CDR3 is TGTGCCAGCAGTTACTCAGGGGGACCCTCTGGAAACACCATATATTTT. As protein: CASSYSGGPSGNTIYF.

This clone appeared a single time. The chain carries TRBV27 and TRBJ2-1; 15 bases match TRBD2. The junction had 2 bases not matched to a gene; V was cut back by 4 bases and J by 7 bases. This CDR3 is built from 15 residues. Germline V gene sequence: CDR1 MNHEY, CDR2 SMNVEV (reference sequence). This chain's CDR3 is CASSWGTSGGNEQFF. CDR3 nucleotides: TGTGCCAGCAGTTGGGGGACTAGCGGGGGGAATGAGCAGTTCTTC.

This chain links TRBV6-6 with TRBJ2-2; 8 bases agree with TRBD2. Per germline, CDR1 MNHNY and CDR2 SVGAGI (reference sequence). The CDR3 runs to 14 residues. V lost 2 bases, J lost 4 bases, and 0 bases stayed unmatched. The CDR3 nucleotides read TGTGCCAGCAGTTACGCGGGAGGCACCGGGGAGCTGTTTTTT. Amino acid sequence: CASSYAGGTGELFF.

V is TRBV20-1 and J is TRBJ2-1; perhaps TRBD1 as D (6 bases). Per germline, CDR1 DFQATT and CDR2 SNEGSKA (reference sequence). V lost 3 bases, J lost 9 bases, and 6 bases lay in between. The CDR3 has 10 amino acids. The CDR3 DNA reads as TGCAGTGCTAGGGACAGTGAGCAGTTCTTC. Residues: CSARDSEQFF.

This chain uses TRBV28 with TRBJ1-5, with a possible D match to TRBD1 (5 bases). The CDR3 contains 14 residues. Trimming removed 7 bases from V and 3 bases from J, with 13 bases in between. Germline CDR1 and CDR2: MDHEN and SYDVKM. The CDR3 region is CASTQGNPNQPQHF. The CDR3 DNA follows: TGTGCCAGCACCCAGGGAAATCCCAATCAGCCCCAGCATTTT.

The chain carries TRBV2 and TRBJ1-1, with 7 bases fitting TRBD1. The germline gives CDR1 SNHLY, CDR2 FYNNEI. The trim removed 7 bases at V and 4 bases at J, leaving 0 bases unmatched. The CDR3 contains 11 residues. The CDR3 loop is CASTGGTEAFF. The CDR3 coding sequence is TGTGCCAGCACAGGGGGCACTGAAGCTTTCTTT.

The chain carries TRBV28 and TRBJ2-7; no firm D call. Trimming stripped 5 bases from V and 5 bases from J, with 16 bases between. The V gene's germline CDR1 is MDHEN and CDR2 SYDVKM. This CDR3 is 14 amino acids long. The CDR3: CASSMVPRENEQYF. CDR3 bases: TGTGCCAGCAGTATGGTTCCGCGTGAGAACGAGCAGTACTTC.

The rearrangement uses TRBV28 and TRBJ2-2, with D unclear. Trimming removed 1 base from V and 8 bases from J, with 8 bases in between. This CDR3 spans 13 amino acids. Germline V gene sequence: CDR1 MDHEN, CDR2 SYDVKM. CDR3: CASSLSVTGELFF. CDR3 in DNA: TGTGCCAGCAGTTTATCGGTGACTGGGGAGCTGTTTTTT.

The J gene is TRBJ1-4, the V gene TRBV2, with D tentatively TRBD1 (5 bases). CDR1 SNHLY and CDR2 FYNNEI come from the germline V gene. The CDR3 contains 12 residues. Between the trimmed V and J ends, which lost 6 bases and 8 bases, there was a span of 10 bases. CDR3: CASRGEYEKLFF. DNA of the CDR3: TGTGCCAGCAGGGGGGAATACGAAAAACTGTTTTTT.

The genes are TRBV14 and TRBJ1-2, with D perhaps matching TRBD1 (5 bases). Per the germline V gene, CDR1 is SGHDN and CDR2 is FVKESK. The CDR3 covers 16 residues. V was trimmed by 1 base and J by 4 bases, leaving 16 bases between them. The CDR3 DNA reads as TGTGCCAGCAGCCAAGTTGGGGCAGCGGGGATCTATGGCTACACCTTC. Its translation: CASSQVGAAGIYGYTF.

The genes are TRBV27 and TRBJ2-7, with D unresolved. The length of the CDR3 is 15 residues. Germline CDR1 reads MNHEY; CDR2 reads SMNVEV (reference sequence). V lost 4 bases and J lost 3, with 16 bases in between. The chain's CDR3 is CASSSARDLIYEQYF. The CDR3 region has the DNA TGTGCCAGCAGTTCGGCCAGAGACCTGATCTACGAGCAGTACTTC.

V and J are TRBV19 and TRBJ1-5; D is possibly TRBD1 (5 bases). V lost 3 bases to trimming and J lost 4 bases, with 16 bases between them. Germline lookup yields CDR1 LNHDA and CDR2 SQIVND (reference sequence). The CDR3 length is 16 residues. The CDR3 spells CASSIPRDGGNQPQHF. The CDR3 region has the DNA TGTGCCAGTAGTATCCCCAGGGACGGAGGGAATCAGCCCCAGCATTTT.

The V gene is TRBV29-1, the J gene TRBJ1-1; D is possibly TRBD1 (5 bases). The ends were cut back, 4 bases at V and 11 bases at J, with 11 bases in the middle. CDR3 length: 10 amino acids. Germline V gives CDR1 SQVTM, CDR2 ANQGSEA. CDR3 residues: CSVAHKGAFF. The CDR3 DNA follows: TGCAGCGTTGCACACAAGGGGGCTTTCTTT.

The chain joins TRBV2 to TRBJ2-1, with D perhaps TRBD1 (5 bases). Germline V gene lookup returns CDR1 SNHLY and CDR2 FYNNEI. V was cut by 4 bases and J by 3 bases, with 10 bases left in between. This CDR3 has 14 amino acids. The CDR3 here is CASSVGVNYNEQFF. CDR3 sequence (DNA): TGTGCCAGCAGTGTAGGGGTGAACTACAATGAGCAGTTCTTC. Supplemented by reference TRBV2 and TRBJ2-1, the full variable domain reads EPEVTQTPSHQVTQMGQEVILRCVPISNHLYFYWYRQILGQKVEFLVSFYNNEISEKSEIFDDQFSVERPDGSNFTLKIRSTKLEDSAMYFCASSVGVNYNEQFFGPGTRLTVL.